This TCR beta chain derives from a study of early T cells in non-severe SARS-CoV-2 infection. Background on the study: Unsorted whole-blood RNA was sequenced in bulk, leaving chains unpaired. The study's findings and limits: Using VDJdb, the matching emphasized anti-spike CD8 responses while missing private and CD4 specificities.

Tagging with unique molecular identifiers was applied to individual cDNA molecules. TCRdb re-called the 5' RACE reads with MiXCR, one entry per CDR3 protein. Of tens of thousands of distinct CDR3 sequences in the sample, 20% to 25% were seen once. As to this clonotype: The antigen is undetermined.

The TCR comes from an adult who was a healthcare worker with PCR-confirmed SARS-CoV-2 infection or an uninfected control (not recorded which). The sample in question was whole blood, obtained at baseline.

The CDR3 region has the DNA TGCAGTGCTGGGGACAGGGACTCCGAGCAGTACTTC. Translating it yields CSAGDRDSEQYF. This chain links TRBV20-1 with TRBJ2-7; 9 bases are shared with TRBD1. J gave up 6 bases and V 5 bases, and 5 bases lay outside the gene matches. The CDR3 consists of 12 residues. Germline CDR1 is DFQATT and CDR2 is SNEGSKA (reference sequence).